This is a list of T cell receptor beta chains from one sample in a study of Graves' ophthalmopathy and Graves' hyperthyroidism. TCRdb reprocessed the multiplex PCR reads with MiXCR, giving one entry per CDR3 protein. The data show 1 million to 1.3 million distinct CDR3 sequences, about two fifths seen once. Sample: peripheral blood or thyroid tissue (not recorded which). The receptors originated from an adult man with Graves' hyperthyroidism. CDR3s include the opening cysteine and the closing phenylalanine or tryptophan. Each record gives: clone size, V gene, J gene, D gene, CDR3 length, CDR3 DNA, CDR3 protein. The D gene is left open where the match is weak. Clone size is given for some rows only: seen once, a few or many times, or a class if the clone is expanded.

clone_size: many; v_call: TRBV7-9; j_call: TRBJ2-5; d_call: .; cdr3_length: 14; cdr3_nt: TGTGCCAGCCGAAGGGGACAACCCGGGGAGACCCAGTACTTC; cdr3_aa: CASRRGQPGETQYF
clone_size: many; v_call: TRBV7-6; j_call: TRBJ2-7; d_call: .; cdr3_length: 14; cdr3_nt: TGTGCCAGCAGCCCCGTAGGGGACGACTACGAGCAGTACTTC; cdr3_aa: CASSPVGDDYEQYF
clone_size: .; v_call: TRBV7-9; j_call: TRBJ2-5; d_call: TRBD2; cdr3_length: 15; cdr3_nt: TGTGCCAGCAGCTCCAAAACTAGCGGGAGAGAGACCCAGTACTTC; cdr3_aa: CASSSKTSGRETQYF
clone_size: .; v_call: TRBV20-1; j_call: TRBJ1-6; d_call: .; cdr3_length: 15; cdr3_nt: TGCAGTGCTACTACGGACGGAGATTATAATTCACCCCTCCACTTT; cdr3_aa: CSATTDGDYNSPLHF
clone_size: .; v_call: TRBV19; j_call: TRBJ2-2; d_call: TRBD2; cdr3_length: 17; cdr3_nt: TGTGCCAGTAGTATAGATCGGCTAGCGGCAAACACCGGGGAGCTGTTTTTT; cdr3_aa: CASSIDRLAANTGELFF
clone_size: .; v_call: TRBV15; j_call: TRBJ2-7; d_call: .; cdr3_length: 15; cdr3_nt: TGTGCCACCAGGGCTAAGCAGGGGAGATCCTACGAGCAGTACTTC; cdr3_aa: CATRAKQGRSYEQYF
clone_size: .; v_call: TRBV10-3; j_call: TRBJ1-1; d_call: .; cdr3_length: 13; cdr3_nt: TGTGCCATCAATGGGGCCTTTAACACTGAAGCTTTCTTT; cdr3_aa: CAINGAFNTEAFF
clone_size: many; v_call: TRBV5-6; j_call: TRBJ2-7; d_call: .; cdr3_length: 15; cdr3_nt: TGTGCCAGCAGCGATCGACAGGCGAGAGGCTACGAGCAGTACTTC; cdr3_aa: CASSDRQARGYEQYF
clone_size: .; v_call: TRBV27; j_call: TRBJ1-4; d_call: .; cdr3_length: 12; cdr3_nt: TGTGCCAGCAGGAGCGTACGGGAAAAACTGTTTTTT; cdr3_aa: CASRSVREKLFF
clone_size: many; v_call: TRBV7-9; j_call: TRBJ2-2; d_call: .; cdr3_length: 16; cdr3_nt: TGTGCCAGCAGCTTAGGTCCAATGTGGAACACCGGGGAGCTGTTTTTT; cdr3_aa: CASSLGPMWNTGELFF
clone_size: few; v_call: TRBV7-8; j_call: TRBJ1-5; d_call: TRBD1; cdr3_length: 18; cdr3_nt: TGTGCCAGCAGCTTAGATCGGGGGACAGGTCTTAGCAATCAGCCCCAGCATTTT; cdr3_aa: CASSLDRGTGLSNQPQHF
clone_size: few; v_call: TRBV7-9; j_call: TRBJ2-5; d_call: TRBD1; cdr3_length: 12; cdr3_nt: TGTGCCAGCAGAAAGGGGGCGGAGACCCAGTACTTC; cdr3_aa: CASRKGAETQYF
clone_size: .; v_call: TRBV5-8; j_call: TRBJ1-1; d_call: TRBD1; cdr3_length: 16; cdr3_nt: TGTGCCAGCAGCTTGGGAGGACAGGGAATAAACACTGAAGCTTTCTTT; cdr3_aa: CASSLGGQGINTEAFF
clone_size: few; v_call: TRBV6-5; j_call: TRBJ1-5; d_call: TRBD1; cdr3_length: 16; cdr3_nt: TGTGCCAGCAGGGACAGGATGGGTCCTGGAAATCAGCCCCAGCATTTT; cdr3_aa: CASRDRMGPGNQPQHF
clone_size: .; v_call: TRBV20-1; j_call: TRBJ2-5; d_call: .; cdr3_length: 14; cdr3_nt: TGCAGTGCTAGAGCCTCGACAAACCAAGAGACCCAGTACTTC; cdr3_aa: CSARASTNQETQYF
clone_size: few; v_call: TRBV5-1; j_call: TRBJ2-7; d_call: .; cdr3_length: 14; cdr3_nt: TGCGCCAGCAGCTTGGGACTAGAGCCCTACGAGCAGTACTTC; cdr3_aa: CASSLGLEPYEQYF
clone_size: .; v_call: TRBV10-3; j_call: TRBJ1-5; d_call: TRBD1; cdr3_length: 13; cdr3_nt: TGTGCCATCGGACAGGGAAGCAATCAGCCCCAGCATTTT; cdr3_aa: CAIGQGSNQPQHF
clone_size: .; v_call: TRBV6-1; j_call: TRBJ1-3; d_call: .; cdr3_length: 14; cdr3_nt: TGTGCCAGCAGTGAAGCGCAGGGAACTTCCACCATATATTTT; cdr3_aa: CASSEAQGTSTIYF
clone_size: few; v_call: TRBV2; j_call: TRBJ1-2; d_call: TRBD1; cdr3_length: 12; cdr3_nt: TGTGCCAGCAGTCGTACAGGGGGTGGCTACACCTTC; cdr3_aa: CASSRTGGGYTF
clone_size: .; v_call: TRBV10-1; j_call: TRBJ1-1; d_call: TRBD1; cdr3_length: 17; cdr3_nt: TGCGCCAGCCGACAAGGGGGGACAGGGGCTATGGACACTGAAGCTTTCTTT; cdr3_aa: CASRQGGTGAMDTEAFF
clone_size: many; v_call: TRBV2; j_call: TRBJ1-1; d_call: .; cdr3_length: 14; cdr3_nt: TGTGCCAGCACTAGCAGGCAGCGGAACACTGAAGCTTTCTTT; cdr3_aa: CASTSRQRNTEAFF
clone_size: .; v_call: TRBV6-6; j_call: TRBJ1-4; d_call: .; cdr3_length: 12; cdr3_nt: TGTGCCAGCAGATTACAGAGGGAAAAACTGTTTTTT; cdr3_aa: CASRLQREKLFF
clone_size: few; v_call: TRBV27; j_call: TRBJ2-7; d_call: TRBD1; cdr3_length: 12; cdr3_nt: TGTGCCAGCGGGACAGGGGTCGGCGAGCAGTACTTC; cdr3_aa: CASGTGVGEQYF
clone_size: many; v_call: TRBV5-1; j_call: TRBJ1-1; d_call: .; cdr3_length: 13; cdr3_nt: TGCGCCAGCAGCTTGGAGGCAGTGAGTGTAGCTTTCTTT; cdr3_aa: CASSLEAVSVAFF
clone_size: .; v_call: TRBV10-2; j_call: TRBJ2-6; d_call: TRBD2; cdr3_length: 19; cdr3_nt: TGCGCCAGCAGTGCCGGACTAGCGGGCGCTTCTACTGGGGCCAACGTCCTGACTTTC; cdr3_aa: CASSAGLAGASTGANVLTF
clone_size: .; v_call: TRBV20-1; j_call: TRBJ1-4; d_call: .; cdr3_length: 13; cdr3_nt: TGCAGTGCTGAACAGGCCACCCTCGAAAAACTGTTTTTT; cdr3_aa: CSAEQATLEKLFF
clone_size: .; v_call: TRBV10-3; j_call: TRBJ1-2; d_call: .; cdr3_length: 14; cdr3_nt: TGTGCCATCAGTGACGGGAGGACGTGGAGTGGCTACACCTTC; cdr3_aa: CAISDGRTWSGYTF
clone_size: many; v_call: TRBV7-2; j_call: TRBJ2-7; d_call: .; cdr3_length: 12; cdr3_nt: TGTGCCAGCAGCTTAAAATACTACGAGCAGTACTTC; cdr3_aa: CASSLKYYEQYF
clone_size: .; v_call: TRBV24-1; j_call: TRBJ2-5; d_call: .; cdr3_length: 16; cdr3_nt: TGTGCCACCAGTGACTACGGTCAGGGGACACAAGAGACCCAGTACTTC; cdr3_aa: CATSDYGQGTQETQYF
clone_size: .; v_call: TRBV19; j_call: TRBJ2-3; d_call: .; cdr3_length: 15; cdr3_nt: TGTGCCAGTAGTATCGGGACTCCAGGGGCAGATACGCAGTATTTT; cdr3_aa: CASSIGTPGADTQYF
clone_size: many; v_call: TRBV24-1; j_call: TRBJ2-2; d_call: .; cdr3_length: 15; cdr3_nt: TGTGCCACCAGTGATTTGATCCGGGGGACCGGGGAGCTGTTTTTT; cdr3_aa: CATSDLIRGTGELFF
clone_size: few; v_call: TRBV5-1; j_call: TRBJ2-7; d_call: .; cdr3_length: 14; cdr3_nt: TGCGCCAGCAGCCACGGACTGAGGGACTACGAGCAGTACTTC; cdr3_aa: CASSHGLRDYEQYF